Included here is one TCR beta chain sequence, with context. The target antigen is unknown. The V gene lost 0 bases and the J gene lost 0 bases, with 11 bases spanning the gap. CDR1 and CDR2 from the germline V gene are SGHRS and YFSETQ. CDR3 size: 16 residues. The source of the sample is a study of cytomegalovirus exposure and HLA in healthy donors. Broader study findings: Most TCRs appeared rarely, but some public TCRs recurred in many donors.

PCR used 60 Vbeta primers and 13 Jbeta primers. Sequencing used immunoSEQ multiplex PCR; TCRdb keeps in-frame clones, though not all of them. Of 150,000 to 200,000 clones in the sample, 76% were seen once. While unrecorded immune exposures were likely, the donors were nominally healthy when sampled. Sequenced: PBMCs. This sequence joins TRBV5-1 and TRBJ2-3, with unresolved D. The sequence was obtained from a woman in her twenties or thirties in good health and CMV-seropositive. The CDR3 DNA sequence: TGCGCCAGCAGCTTGGGTGTAGCCTCTAGCACAGATACGCAGTATTTT. As protein: CASSLGVASSTDTQYF.